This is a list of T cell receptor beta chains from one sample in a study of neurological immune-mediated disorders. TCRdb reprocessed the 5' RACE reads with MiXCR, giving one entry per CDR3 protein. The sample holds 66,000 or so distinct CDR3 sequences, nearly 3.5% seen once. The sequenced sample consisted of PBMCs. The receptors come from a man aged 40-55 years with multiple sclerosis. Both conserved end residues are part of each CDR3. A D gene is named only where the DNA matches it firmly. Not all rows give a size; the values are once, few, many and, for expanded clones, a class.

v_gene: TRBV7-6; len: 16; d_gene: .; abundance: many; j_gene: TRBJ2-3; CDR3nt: TGTGCCAGCAGCCTAGGGGCTACAGGGCGTCCAGATACGCAGTATTTT; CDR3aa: CASSLGATGRPDTQYF
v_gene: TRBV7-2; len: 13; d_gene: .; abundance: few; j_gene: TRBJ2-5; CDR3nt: TGTGCCAGCAGCCCGGGGGGCGGGAAGACCCAGTACTTC; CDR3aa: CASSPGGGKTQYF
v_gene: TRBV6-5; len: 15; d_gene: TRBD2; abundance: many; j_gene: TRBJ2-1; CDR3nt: TGTGCCAGCAGTGGGGGAGTGGCGGGAGTCAATGAGCAGTTCTTC; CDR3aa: CASSGGVAGVNEQFF
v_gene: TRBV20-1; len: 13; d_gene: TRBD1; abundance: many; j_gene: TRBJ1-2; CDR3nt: TGCAGTGCTAGGACAGGGGCCGACTATGGCTACACCTTC; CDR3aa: CSARTGADYGYTF
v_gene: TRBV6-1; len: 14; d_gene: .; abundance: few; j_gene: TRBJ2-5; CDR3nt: TGTGCCAGCGGGGGGCTCAGTACGAGAGGGACCCAGTACTTC; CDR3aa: CASGGLSTRGTQYF
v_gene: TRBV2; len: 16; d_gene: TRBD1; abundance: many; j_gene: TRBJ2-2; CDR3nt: TGTGCCAGCAGTGAACGGGCCAGGGGGAAGACCGGGGAGCTGTTTTTT; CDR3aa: CASSERARGKTGELFF
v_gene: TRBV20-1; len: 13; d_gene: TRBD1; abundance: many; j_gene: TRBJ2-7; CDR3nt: TGCAGTGCTAGCCCAGGGACAGTGGGCGAGCAGTACTTC; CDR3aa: CSASPGTVGEQYF
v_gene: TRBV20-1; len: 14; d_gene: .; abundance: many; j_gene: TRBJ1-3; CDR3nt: TGCAGTGCTAGAGATCCCCAGGGGGGAAACACCATATATTTT; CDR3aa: CSARDPQGGNTIYF
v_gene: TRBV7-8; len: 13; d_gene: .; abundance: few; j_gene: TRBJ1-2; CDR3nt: TGTGCCAGCAGCTCAGGGGTGGGCTATGGCTACACCTTC; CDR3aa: CASSSGVGYGYTF
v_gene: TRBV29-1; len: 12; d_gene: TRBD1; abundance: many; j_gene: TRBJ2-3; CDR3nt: TGCAGCGGGCTACAGGGGGCAGATACGCAGTATTTT; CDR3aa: CSGLQGADTQYF
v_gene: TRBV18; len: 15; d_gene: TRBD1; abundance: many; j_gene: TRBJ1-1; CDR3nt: TGTGCCAGCTCACCACTTCGGGACAGGGGAACTGAAGCTTTCTTT; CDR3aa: CASSPLRDRGTEAFF
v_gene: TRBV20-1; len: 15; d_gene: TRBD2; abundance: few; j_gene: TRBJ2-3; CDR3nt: TGCAGTGCTAGGCCGGGACTAGCGGTGTCAGATACGCAGTATTTT; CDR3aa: CSARPGLAVSDTQYF
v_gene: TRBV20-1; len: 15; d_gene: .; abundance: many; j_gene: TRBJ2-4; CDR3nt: TGCAGTGCTAGTAAAGGAGGGGGAGTCAAAAACATTCAGTACTTC; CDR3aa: CSASKGGGVKNIQYF
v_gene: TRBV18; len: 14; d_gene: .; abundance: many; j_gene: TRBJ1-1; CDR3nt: TGTGCCAGCTCACCGCAGGGTAAAAACACTGAAGCTTTCTTT; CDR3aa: CASSPQGKNTEAFF
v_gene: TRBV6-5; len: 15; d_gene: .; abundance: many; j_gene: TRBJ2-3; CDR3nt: TGTGCCAGCAGCCGAGAGGGAGTAGACACAGATACGCAGTATTTT; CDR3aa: CASSREGVDTDTQYF
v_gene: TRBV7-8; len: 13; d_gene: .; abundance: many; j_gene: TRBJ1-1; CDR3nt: TGTGCCAGCAGCTTAGGAGGAGGCACTGAAGCTTTCTTT; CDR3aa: CASSLGGGTEAFF
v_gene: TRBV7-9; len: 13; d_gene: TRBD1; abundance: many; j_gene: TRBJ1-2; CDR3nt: TGTGCCAGTAGCCCACAGGGGGCCGGGGGCTACACCTTC; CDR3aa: CASSPQGAGGYTF
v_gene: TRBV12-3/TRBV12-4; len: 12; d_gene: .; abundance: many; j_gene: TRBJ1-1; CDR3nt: TGTGCCAGCAGCCGACAGCTAAATGAAGCTTTCTTT; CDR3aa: CASSRQLNEAFF
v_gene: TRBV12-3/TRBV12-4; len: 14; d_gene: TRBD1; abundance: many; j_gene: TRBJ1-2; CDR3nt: TGTGCCAGCAGTTCCAGGGGGCCCAACTATGGCTACACCTTC; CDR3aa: CASSSRGPNYGYTF
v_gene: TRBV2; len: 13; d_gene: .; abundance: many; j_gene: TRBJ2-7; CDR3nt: TGTGCCAGCAAAGGGGACTCCACATACGAGCAGTACTTC; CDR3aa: CASKGDSTYEQYF
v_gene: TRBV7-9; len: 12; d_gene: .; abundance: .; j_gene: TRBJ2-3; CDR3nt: TGTGACAGCAGCACCTACACAGATACGCAGTATTTT; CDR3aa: CDSSTYTDTQYF
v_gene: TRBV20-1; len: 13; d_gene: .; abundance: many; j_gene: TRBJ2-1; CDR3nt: TGCAGTGCCCGAGAGGGGGGCTACAATGAGCAGTTCTTC; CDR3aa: CSAREGGYNEQFF
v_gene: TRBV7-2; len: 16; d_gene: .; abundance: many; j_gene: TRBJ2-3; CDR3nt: TGTGCCAGCAGCTTAGGAACCCGGGGGGCCACAGATACGCAGTATTTT; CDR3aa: CASSLGTRGATDTQYF
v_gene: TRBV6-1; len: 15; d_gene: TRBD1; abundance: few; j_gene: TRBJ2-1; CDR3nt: TGTGCCAGCAGGGACGGACAGGCTTCCTACAATGAGCAGTTCTTC; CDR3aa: CASRDGQASYNEQFF
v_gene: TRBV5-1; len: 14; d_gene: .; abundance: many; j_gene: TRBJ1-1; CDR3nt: TGCGCCAGCAGTATTCGGGGGGCGAACACTGAAGCTTTCTTT; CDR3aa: CASSIRGANTEAFF
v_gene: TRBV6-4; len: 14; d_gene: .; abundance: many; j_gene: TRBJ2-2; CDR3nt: TGTGCCAGCAGTGCGGCAGGCTACACCGGGGAGCTGTTTTTT; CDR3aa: CASSAAGYTGELFF
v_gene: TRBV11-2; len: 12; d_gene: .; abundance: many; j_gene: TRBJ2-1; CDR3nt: TGTGCCAGCAACTACGGGACCGATGAGCAGTTCTTC; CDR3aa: CASNYGTDEQFF